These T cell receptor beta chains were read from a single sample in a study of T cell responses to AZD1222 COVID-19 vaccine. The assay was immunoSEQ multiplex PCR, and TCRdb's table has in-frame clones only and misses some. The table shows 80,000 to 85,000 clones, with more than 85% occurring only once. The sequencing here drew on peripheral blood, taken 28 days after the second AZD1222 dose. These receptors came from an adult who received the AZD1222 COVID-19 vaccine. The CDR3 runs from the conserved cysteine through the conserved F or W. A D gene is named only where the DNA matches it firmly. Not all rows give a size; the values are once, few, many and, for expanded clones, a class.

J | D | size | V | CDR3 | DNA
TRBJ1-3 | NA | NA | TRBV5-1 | CASSLEGNTIYF | TGCGCCAGCAGCTTGGAAGGAAACACCATATATTTT
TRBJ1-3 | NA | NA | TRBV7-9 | CASSTRGTSGNTIYF | TGTGCCAGCAGCACCAGAGGGACCTCTGGAAACACCATATATTTT
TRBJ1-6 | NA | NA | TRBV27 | CASSTREGMDSPLHF | TGTGCCAGCAGCACGAGAGAAGGGATGGATTCACCCCTCCACTTT
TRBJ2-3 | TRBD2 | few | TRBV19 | CASSIMGLASLVDTQYF | TGTGCCAGTAGTATCATGGGACTAGCGTCGCTTGTGGATACGCAGTATTTT
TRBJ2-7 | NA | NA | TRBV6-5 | CASSSGFSVGYEQYF | TGTGCCAGTTCCAGCGGGTTCTCGGTCGGTTACGAGCAGTACTTC
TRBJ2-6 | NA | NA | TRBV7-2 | CASSQGSGANVLTF | TGTGCCAGCAGCCAGGGTTCTGGGGCCAACGTCCTGACTTTC
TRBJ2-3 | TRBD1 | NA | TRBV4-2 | CASSQEGTGVITDTQYF | TGTGCCAGCAGCCAAGAGGGGACAGGGGTGATCACAGATACGCAGTATTTT
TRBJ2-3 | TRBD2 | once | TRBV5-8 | CASSAGLRPGGPDTQYF | TGTGCCAGCAGCGCGGGACTAAGGCCGGGGGGGCCAGATACGCAGTATTTT
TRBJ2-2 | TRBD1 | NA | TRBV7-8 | CASSGQGARDTGELFF | TGTGCCAGCAGCGGACAGGGGGCGCGTGACACCGGGGAGCTGTTTTTT
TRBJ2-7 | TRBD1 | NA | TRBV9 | CASSPTGTDEQYF | TGTGCCAGCAGCCCAACGGGGACAGACGAGCAGTACTTC
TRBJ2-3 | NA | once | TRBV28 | CATWTDVFYTQYF | TGTGCCACCTGGACAGATGTGTTTTATACGCAGTATTTT
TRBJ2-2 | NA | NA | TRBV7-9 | CASSSPGGGSPLGELFF | TGTGCCAGCAGCTCCCCCGGGGGAGGAAGTCCGCTAGGGGAGCTGTTTTTT
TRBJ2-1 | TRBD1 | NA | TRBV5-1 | CASSLRTGGGDEQFF | TGCGCCAGCAGCTTGAGGACAGGGGGAGGGGATGAGCAGTTCTTC
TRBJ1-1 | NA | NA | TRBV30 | CAWSPRNGAFF | TGTGCCTGGAGCCCAAGGAACGGGGCTTTCTTT
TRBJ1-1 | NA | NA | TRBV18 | CASSMGENTEAFF | TGTGCCAGCTCGATGGGAGAGAACACTGAAGCTTTCTTT
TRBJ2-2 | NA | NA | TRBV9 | CASSREGELFF | TGTGCCAGCAGCCGGGAGGGGGAGCTGTTTTTT
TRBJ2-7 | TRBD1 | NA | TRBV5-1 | CASSPTGGRYEQYF | TGCGCCAGCAGCCCGACAGGGGGCAGGTACGAGCAGTACTTC
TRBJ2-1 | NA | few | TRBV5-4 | CASSLGGTAYNEQFF | TGTGCCAGCAGCTTAGGGGGGACAGCCTACAATGAGCAGTTCTTC
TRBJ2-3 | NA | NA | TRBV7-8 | CASSQGLGTQYF | TGTGCCAGCAGCCAGGGACTGGGTACGCAGTATTTT
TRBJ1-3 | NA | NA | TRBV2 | CASSGSGLGNTIYF | TGTGCCAGCAGTGGGTCAGGGCTTGGAAACACCATATATTTT
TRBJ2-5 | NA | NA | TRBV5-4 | CASSLYRVETQYF | TGTGCCAGCAGCTTGTACAGGGTAGAGACCCAGTACTTC
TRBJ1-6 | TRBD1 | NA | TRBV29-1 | CSVAGQGLDSPLHF | TGCAGCGTGGCGGGACAGGGTTTGGATTCACCCCTCCACTTT
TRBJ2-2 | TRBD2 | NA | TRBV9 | CASSVEPGTSGKTGELFF | TGTGCCAGCAGCGTAGAACCCGGGACTAGCGGGAAGACCGGGGAGCTGTTTTTT
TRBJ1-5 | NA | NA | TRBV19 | CASIQGVNQPQHF | TGTGCCAGTATACAGGGCGTCAATCAGCCCCAGCATTTT
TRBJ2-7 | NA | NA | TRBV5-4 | CASSVPGHYEQYF | TGTGCCAGCAGCGTTCCGGGACACTACGAGCAGTACTTC
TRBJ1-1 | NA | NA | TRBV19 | CASRDNQNTEAFF | TGTGCCAGTAGGGACAACCAGAACACTGAAGCTTTCTTT
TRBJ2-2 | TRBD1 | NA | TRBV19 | CASRWDRGTGELFF | TGTGCCAGTAGGTGGGACAGGGGGACCGGGGAGCTGTTTTTT
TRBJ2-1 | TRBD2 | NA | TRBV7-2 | CASQQGVSGSNEQFF | TGTGCCAGCCAACAAGGGGTTAGCGGGTCCAATGAGCAGTTCTTC
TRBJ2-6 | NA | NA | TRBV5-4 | CASSLGGPGANVLTF | TGTGCCAGCAGCTTGGGGGGCCCTGGGGCCAACGTCCTGACTTTC
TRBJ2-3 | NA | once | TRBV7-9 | CASSPPLGRVGTDTQYF | TGTGCCAGCAGCCCACCCTTGGGGCGAGTCGGCACAGATACGCAGTATTTT
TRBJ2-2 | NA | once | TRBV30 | CAWSSPGGQGSRGNSGELFF | TGTGCCTGGAGTAGCCCCGGGGGGCAAGGATCGAGAGGGAATAGCGGGGAGCTGTTTTTT